The TCR beta chain described here comes from a study of cytomegalovirus exposure and HLA in healthy donors. Worth noting for this clone: Its antigen is as yet unknown.

The PCR used 60 Vbeta and 13 Jbeta primers. Only in-frame clones appear in the TCRdb table, and some are missing; sequencing was by immunoSEQ multiplex PCR. The data show 160,000 or so clones, around 69% seen once. General observations from the study: Many donors shared some public TCRs, even though most TCR sequences were rare. HLA-A and HLA-B allele assignments for most subjects were reportedly predicted accurately using TCR beta sequences. The only immune exposure information that was available was CMV serostatus.

The sequenced material came from PBMCs. The sequence was collected from a man between 60 and 75 years old in good health and CMV-seronegative.

The CDR3 sequence: CASSLTGTTTNTEAFF. DNA for the CDR3: TGCGCCAGCAGCCTCACCGGGACAACAACGAACACTGAAGCTTTCTTT. J is TRBJ1-1 and V is TRBV5-1; TRBD1 is a possible D gene (6 bases). The length of the CDR3 is 16 residues. Trimming took off 4 bases at V and 1 base at J, with 17 bases between the two ends. Looked up from germline, CDR1 is SGHRS and CDR2 is YFSETQ. Looking up the rest from reference TRBV5-1 and TRBJ1-1 gives the full variable domain: KAGVTQTPRYLIKTRGQQVTLSCSPISGHRSVSWYQQTPGQGLQFLFEYFSETQRNKGNFPGRFSGRQFSNSRSEMNVSTLELGDSALYLCASSLTGTTTNTEAFFGQGTRLTVV.